This T cell receptor (beta chain) was obtained from a study of CD8+ T cells in alopecia areata. On the study more broadly: Affected scalp percentage determined the severity score of treated patients.

Specified treatment: oral pan-JAK inhibitor, 5-10 mg twice daily. RNA, once extracted, was reverse transcribed into cDNA for use as the sequencing template. Method: immunoSEQ multiplex PCR; TCRdb's copy keeps in-frame clones and lacks some. Of 150,000 to 200,000 clones in the sample, 60% are singletons; the top ten hold approximately 1%. This receptor was obtained from a human donor with alopecia areata. Specimen: CD4+ T cells sorted from blood, collected at week 24, from a patient treated with tofacitinib.

CDR3 sequence: CSVEGRRNEQFF. Written as DNA, the CDR3 is TGCAGCGTTGAAGGCCGCCGAAATGAGCAGTTCTTC. The chain uses TRBV29-1 and TRBJ2-1; D uncertain. CDR1 is SQVTM and CDR2 is ANQGSEA in the germline V gene. The germline V and J ends were trimmed by 1 base and 7 bases, with 8 bases remaining between them. The CDR3 has 12 amino acids.